These 21 T cell receptor beta chains came from one sample sequenced in a study of shared clonotypes between healthy human individuals. CD45RO-negative cells were positively selected for CCR7, leaving out terminally differentiated effector memory CD45RA+ cells. Method: immunoSEQ multiplex PCR; TCRdb's copy keeps in-frame clones and lacks some. The sample holds some 2 million clones, about 95% seen once. Sequenced material: naive CD8+ T cells sorted from blood. These receptors were taken from a man between 18 and 35 years old in good health.

The chain couples TRBV30 to TRBJ2-1; D is undetermined. CDR3 size: 12 residues. Trimming took off 4 bases at V and 8 bases at J, with 12 bases between the two ends. The germline CDR1 and CDR2 sequences are GTSNPN and SVGIG (reference sequence). In DNA, the CDR3 is TGTGCCTGGACCTTTGCTGGGGATGAGCAGTTCTTC. Encoded protein: CAWTFAGDEQFF.

This clone was seen once. This chain connects TRBV7-9 to TRBJ2-5, with D perhaps TRBD1 (6 bases). Trimming left V 1 base short and J 5 bases short, with 8 bases between. The CDR3 loop spans 13 amino acids. Germline CDR1 reads SEHNR; CDR2 reads FQNEAQ (reference sequence). The CDR3, as DNA: TGTGCCAGCAGCTTAGGCCAGGGGGAGACCCAGTACTTC. Translation: CASSLGQGETQYF.

This clone was recorded only once. A junction end diverges from the germline sequence, so it may reflect a read error. This chain links TRBV7-8 with TRBJ2-1; 9 bases fit TRBD1. In germline, CDR1 is SGHVS, CDR2 FQNEAQ. The CDR3 loop spans 12 amino acids. The CDR3 loop reads CASSLAGDRAVF. The CDR3 coding sequence is TGTGCCAGCAGCTTAGCGGGGGACAGGGCGGTCTTC.

This clone occurred a few times. Other DNA sequences in the sample encode the same CDR3. The chain recombines TRBV5-6 with TRBJ2-2; D is ambiguous. V lost 3 bases and J lost 1, with 4 bases in between. There are 13 residues in the CDR3. Germline CDR1 is SGHDT and CDR2 is YYEEEE. CDR3 residues: CASSWGNTGELFF. The CDR3 region has the DNA TGTGCCAGCAGCTGGGGGAACACCGGGGAGCTGTTTTTT.

The rearrangement joins TRBV25-1 to TRBJ1-1; perhaps TRBD1 as D (5 bases). The germline V gene has CDR1 MGHDK and CDR2 SYGVNS. Between the trimmed V and J ends, which lost 6 bases and 4 bases, there was a span of 12 bases. The CDR3 covers 13 residues. CDR3 DNA sequence: TGTGCCAGCAGGGCCCCGGGGGTCACTGAAGCTTTCTTT. It yields the protein CASRAPGVTEAFF.

The rearrangement joins TRBV7-9 to TRBJ2-1; no firm D call. This CDR3 spans 14 amino acids. The germline V and J ends were trimmed by 3 bases and 3 bases, with 9 bases remaining between them. Germline assignment: CDR1 SEHNR and CDR2 FQNEAQ (reference sequence). The CDR3 nucleotides read TGTGCCAGCAGCTTGGCTAATATCTACAATGAGCAGTTCTTC. This gives the protein CASSLANIYNEQFF.

This clone was seen a handful of times. The chain is built from TRBV6-1 and TRBJ1-2; no reliable D call. CDR1 and CDR2 (germline): MNHNS, SASEGT. The CDR3 is 15 residues long. V lost 3 bases and J lost 4, with 15 bases in between. In DNA, the CDR3 is TGTGCCAGCAGTGATGCGGCACTATTGGGCTATGGCTACACCTTC. As protein: CASSDAALLGYGYTF.

Remarks on this clone: Other DNA sequences in this sample translate to the same CDR3. The J gene is TRBJ1-1, the V gene TRBV4-1, with 8 bases fitting TRBD1. V lost 1 base, J lost 0 bases, and 1 base stayed unmatched. Germline values: CDR1 MGHRA, CDR2 YSYEKL. CDR3 length: 15 residues. CDR3 amino acids: CASSQGQGLNTEAFF. The DNA for the CDR3 is TGCGCCAGCAGCCAAGGACAGGGGTTGAACACTGAAGCTTTCTTT.

V and J are TRBV2 and TRBJ2-2, with D possibly TRBD2 on 5 matching bases. CDR3 length equals 14 residues. V gave up 7 bases and J gave up 5 bases, with 14 bases separating them. Germline V gene lookup returns CDR1 SNHLY and CDR2 FYNNEI. The CDR3 coding sequence is TGTGCCAGCATAGGCATGGGCGGGACCGGGGAGCTGTTTTTT. This translates into CASIGMGGTGELFF. The whole variable domain, filled in from reference TRBV2 and TRBJ2-2, reads EPEVTQTPSHQVTQMGQEVILRCVPISNHLYFYWYRQILGQKVEFLVSFYNNEISEKSEIFDDQFSVERPDGSNFTLKIRSTKLEDSAMYFCASIGMGGTGELFFGEGSRLTVL.

The V gene is TRBV29-1, the J gene TRBJ2-1; TRBD2 matches at 10 bases. The CDR3 extends over 17 amino acids. Per germline, CDR1 SQVTM and CDR2 ANQGSEA. V was clipped by 3 bases and J by 0 bases; unmatched bases: 8. This chain's CDR3 is CSVEGLASIRSYNEQFF. The DNA for the CDR3 is TGCAGCGTTGAGGGACTAGCGAGTATCCGCTCCTACAATGAGCAGTTCTTC.

This chain links TRBV28 with TRBJ1-5, with D uncertain. Trimming took 3 bases from V and 1 from J, leaving 13 bases between them. CDR3 length: 16 residues. Germline V gene lookup returns CDR1 MDHEN and CDR2 SYDVKM. The DNA for the CDR3 is TGTGCCAGCAGTTTTGTAGCGGTCCTAAGCAATCAGCCCCAGCATTTT. Translating gives CASSFVAVLSNQPQHF.

The chain's CDR3 is CSVDFVEGPQPTDTQYF. DNA for the CDR3: TGCAGCGTTGATTTCGTGGAGGGTCCGCAGCCCACAGATACGCAGTATTTT. This chain links TRBV29-1 with TRBJ2-3; perhaps TRBD2 as D (6 bases). V shed 3 bases and J shed 2 bases, with 21 bases lying between them. The CDR3 totals 17 residues. CDR1 SQVTM and CDR2 ANQGSEA come from the germline V gene.

This chain links TRBV6-6 with TRBJ2-3, with D perhaps TRBD2 (5 bases). Per germline, CDR1 MNHNY and CDR2 SVGAGI (reference sequence). The V end was cut by 8 bases, the J end by 7 bases, with 7 bases between. The CDR3 loop spans 10 amino acids. The CDR3 DNA follows: TGTGCCAGCGAGGGAAATACGCAGTATTTT. Protein sequence: CASEGNTQYF.

V usage is TRBV11-2 and J usage is TRBJ1-2; D not certain. V was clipped by 5 bases and J by 1 base, with 8 bases between them. The CDR3 covers 13 residues. The germline V gene has CDR1 SGHAT and CDR2 FQNNGV. The CDR3 sequence: CASSPDYNYGYTF. Here the CDR3 DNA reads TGTGCCAGCAGCCCGGACTATAACTATGGCTACACCTTC.

In its sample, this clone was seen once. CDR3 in amino acids: CASSYPGQGIYEQYF. The CDR3 region has the DNA TGCGCCAGCAGCTACCCGGGACAGGGGATCTACGAGCAGTACTTC. The rearrangement uses TRBV5-1 and TRBJ2-7, with 10 bases lining up with TRBD1. The CDR3 covers 15 residues. J lost 3 bases, V lost 3 bases, and 6 bases had no gene match. Germline values: CDR1 SGHRS, CDR2 YFSETQ.

This chain links TRBV30 with TRBJ2-1; no definite D call. CDR1 is GTSNPN and CDR2 is SVGIG in the germline V gene (reference sequence). The CDR3 has 15 residues. V shed 2 bases and J shed 0 bases, with 11 bases lying between them. The CDR3 DNA reads as TGTGCCTGGAGTAACTCCCTGAGCTCCTACAATGAGCAGTTCTTC. Protein product: CAWSNSLSSYNEQFF.

The V and J genes are TRBV4-1 and TRBJ2-5; D uncertain. Per the germline V gene, CDR1 is MGHRA and CDR2 is YSYEKL. Deletions cut 4 bases from V and 4 bases from J, with 19 bases between. This CDR3 region has 16 residues. CDR3 in DNA: TGCGCCAGCAGCCCCCTGGCGGTGAAGGGATTAGAGACCCAGTACTTC. Protein sequence: CASSPLAVKGLETQYF.

A remark on this clone: This sample includes further DNA sequences coding for the same CDR3. The chain couples TRBV6-1 to TRBJ2-7; perhaps TRBD1 as D (5 bases). Trimming took 3 bases from V and 2 from J, leaving 8 bases between them. CDR1 and CDR2 (germline): MNHNS, SASEGT. The CDR3 totals 13 residues. The CDR3 DNA is TGTGCCAGCAGTGAGTTAGGGGCCTACGAGCAGTACTTC. As protein: CASSELGAYEQYF.

V and J are TRBV4-1 and TRBJ2-1; the match to TRBD2 covers 10 bases. Germline loops: CDR1 MGHRA, CDR2 YSYEKL. The V segment lost 5 bases and the J segment 4 bases; nucleotides outside the gene matches: 8. The CDR3 extends over 16 amino acids. The CDR3 here is CASSILLAGLYNEQFF. CDR3 nucleotide sequence: TGCGCCAGCAGCATTTTACTAGCGGGATTGTACAATGAGCAGTTCTTC.

The chain employs TRBV6-6 and TRBJ2-1; 11 bases agree with TRBD2. The V gene end was trimmed by 5 bases and the J gene end by 9 bases; junction bases not matched to a gene: 9. CDR1 MNHNY and CDR2 SVGAGI come from the germline V gene (reference sequence). The CDR3 runs 15 residues. CDR3 sequence: CASSDVAGGPAEQFF. As DNA, the CDR3 is TGTGCCAGCAGTGACGTAGCGGGAGGGCCTGCTGAGCAGTTCTTC.

The chain joins TRBV27 to TRBJ2-1; D is undetermined. This CDR3 is 16 amino acids long. Trimming shortened V by 4 bases and J by 0 bases, and 13 bases separated the two germline ends. CDR1 is MNHEY, CDR2 SMNVEV, per germline (reference sequence). CDR3 residues: CASSSSLSGSYNEQFF. DNA of the CDR3: TGTGCCAGCAGTTCCAGTTTATCGGGCTCCTACAATGAGCAGTTCTTC.